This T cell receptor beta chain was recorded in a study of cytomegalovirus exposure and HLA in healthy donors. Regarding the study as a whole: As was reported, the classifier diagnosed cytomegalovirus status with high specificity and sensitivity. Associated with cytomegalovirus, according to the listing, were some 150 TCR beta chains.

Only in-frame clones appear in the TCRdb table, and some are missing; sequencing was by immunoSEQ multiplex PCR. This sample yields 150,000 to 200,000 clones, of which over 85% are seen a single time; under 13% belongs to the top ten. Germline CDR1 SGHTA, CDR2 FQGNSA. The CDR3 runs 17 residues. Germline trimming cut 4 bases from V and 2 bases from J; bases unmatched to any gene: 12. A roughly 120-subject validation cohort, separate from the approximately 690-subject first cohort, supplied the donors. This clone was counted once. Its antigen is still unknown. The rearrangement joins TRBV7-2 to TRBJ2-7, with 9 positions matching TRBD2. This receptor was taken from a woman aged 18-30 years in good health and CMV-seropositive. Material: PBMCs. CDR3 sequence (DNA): TGTGCCAGCAGCTCCGAAATCGGGACTAGCAGACCCTACGAGCAGTACTTC. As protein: CASSSEIGTSRPYEQYF.